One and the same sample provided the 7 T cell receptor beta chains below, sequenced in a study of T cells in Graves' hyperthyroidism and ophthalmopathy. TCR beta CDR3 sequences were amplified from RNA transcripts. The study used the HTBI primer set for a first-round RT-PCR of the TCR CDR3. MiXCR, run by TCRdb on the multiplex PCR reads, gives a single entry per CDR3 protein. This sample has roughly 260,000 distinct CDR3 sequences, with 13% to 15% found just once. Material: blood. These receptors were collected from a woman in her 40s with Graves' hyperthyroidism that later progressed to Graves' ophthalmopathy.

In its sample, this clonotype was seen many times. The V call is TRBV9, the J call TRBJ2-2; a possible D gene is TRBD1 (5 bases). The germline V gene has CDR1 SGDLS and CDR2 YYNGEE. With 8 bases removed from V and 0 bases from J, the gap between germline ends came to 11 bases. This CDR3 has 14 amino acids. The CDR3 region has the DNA TGTGCCAGTAAACAGGCCCCGAACACCGGGGAGCTGTTTTTT. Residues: CASKQAPNTGELFF.

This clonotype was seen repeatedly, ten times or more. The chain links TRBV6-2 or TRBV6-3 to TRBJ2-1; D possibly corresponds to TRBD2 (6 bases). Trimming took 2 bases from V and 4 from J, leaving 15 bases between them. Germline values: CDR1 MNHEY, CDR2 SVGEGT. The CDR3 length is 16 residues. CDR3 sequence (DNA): TGTGCCAGCAGTTACGTTGGCGGGGCATTATACAATGAGCAGTTCTTC. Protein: CASSYVGGALYNEQFF.

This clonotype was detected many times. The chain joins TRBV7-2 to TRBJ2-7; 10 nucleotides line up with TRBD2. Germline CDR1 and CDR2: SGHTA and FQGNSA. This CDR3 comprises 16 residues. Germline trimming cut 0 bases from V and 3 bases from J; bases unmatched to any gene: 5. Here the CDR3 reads CASSLAQREGHYEQYF. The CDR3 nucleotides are TGTGCCAGCAGCTTAGCGCAGCGGGAGGGCCACTACGAGCAGTACTTC.

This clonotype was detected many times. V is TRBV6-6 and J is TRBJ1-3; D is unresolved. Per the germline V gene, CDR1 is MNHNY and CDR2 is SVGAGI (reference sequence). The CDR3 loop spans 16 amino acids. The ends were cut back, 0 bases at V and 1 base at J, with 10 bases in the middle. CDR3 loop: CASSYSRAASGNTIYF. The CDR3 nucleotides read TGTGCCAGCAGTTACTCCCGCGCGGCTTCTGGAAACACCATATATTTT.

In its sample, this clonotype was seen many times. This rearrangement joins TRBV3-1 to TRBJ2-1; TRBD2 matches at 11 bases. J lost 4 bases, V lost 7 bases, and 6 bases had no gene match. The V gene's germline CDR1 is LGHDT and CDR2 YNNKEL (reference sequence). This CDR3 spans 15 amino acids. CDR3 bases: TGTGCCAGCAAGGCTAGCGGGAGGATATACAATGAGCAGTTCTTC. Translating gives CASKASGRIYNEQFF.

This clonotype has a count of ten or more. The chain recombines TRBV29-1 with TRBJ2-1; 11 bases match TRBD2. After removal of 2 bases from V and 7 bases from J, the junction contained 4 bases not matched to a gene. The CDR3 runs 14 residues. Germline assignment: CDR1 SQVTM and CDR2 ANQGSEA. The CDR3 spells CSVERLAGGNEQFF. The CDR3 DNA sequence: TGCAGCGTTGAACGGCTAGCGGGAGGAAATGAGCAGTTCTTC.

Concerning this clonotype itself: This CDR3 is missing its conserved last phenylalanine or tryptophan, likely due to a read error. The CDR3 DNA sequence: TGTGCCAGCACCCAGGGAAGCAGCTATGGCTACACCGTC. Its protein product is CASTQGSSYGYTV. The genes are TRBV28 and TRBJ1-2; maybe TRBD1 (5 bases). With 7 bases removed from V and 4 bases from J, the gap between germline ends came to 13 bases. Per germline, CDR1 MDHEN and CDR2 SYDVKM. CDR3 length equals 13 residues.